This is a list of T cell receptor beta chains from one sample in a study of T cells in Graves' hyperthyroidism and ophthalmopathy. TCRdb called the multiplex PCR reads again in MiXCR, with one record for every CDR3 protein. The sample lists about 360,000 distinct CDR3 sequences, around 13% seen once, with over 8.5% in the top ten. The sample taken for sequencing was blood. The receptors were sampled from a woman aged 18-29 years with Graves' hyperthyroidism. Both conserved end residues are part of each CDR3. D genes are given only for firm matches. Size values are once, few and many counts, or a class for expanded clones, and some rows have none.

CDR3 protein	CDR3 DNA	clone size	V gene	D gene	J gene
CATSENRGSATQYF	TGTGCCACCAGTGAGAACAGGGGATCGGCGACCCAGTACTTC	many	TRBV24-1	TRBD1	TRBJ2-5
CASSWEGIGHSSYEQYF	TGCGCCAGCAGCTGGGAGGGGATAGGCCACAGCTCCTACGAGCAGTACTTC	many	TRBV5-1	TRBD2	TRBJ2-7
CASSLAGIPDGYTF	TGTGCCAGCAGCTTAGCCGGGATTCCCGATGGCTACACCTTC	many	TRBV7-9	-	TRBJ1-2
CASSLQGGSQHF	TGTGCCAGCAGTTTACAGGGGGGATCCCAGCATTTT	many	TRBV12-3/TRBV12-4	TRBD1	TRBJ1-5
CASSLGGAGRQETQYF	TGTGCCAGCAGCTTAGGAGGTGCGGGGCGGCAAGAGACCCAGTACTTC	few	TRBV13	-	TRBJ2-5
CASSWGTGTQARDTQYF	TGTGCCAGCAGCTGGGGGACCGGGACTCAGGCGCGGGATACGCAGTATTTT	many	TRBV28	-	TRBJ2-3
CATDPGTGAFYEQYF	TGTGCCACCGATCCCGGGACAGGGGCTTTCTACGAGCAGTACTTC	many	TRBV6-1	TRBD1	TRBJ2-7
CASSRGGQEKLFF	TGTGCCAGCAGCCGGGGAGGACAGGAAAAACTGTTTTTT	few	TRBV3-1	-	TRBJ1-4
CSVETSPSPGGYTF	TGCAGCGTTGAAACTTCCCCCAGTCCGGGAGGCTACACCTTC	many	TRBV29-1	-	TRBJ1-2
CASSQDMIAGGYEQYF	TGTGCCAGCAGCCAAGATATGATCGCGGGGGGCTACGAGCAGTACTTC	many	TRBV3-1	TRBD2	TRBJ2-7
CASSEPPGRLYNEQFF	TGTGCCAGCAGTGAACCGCCGGGACGGCTCTACAATGAGCAGTTCTTC	few	TRBV25-1	-	TRBJ2-1
CASSPTIPLAVGTDTQYF	TGTGCCAGCAGCCCTACTATACCGCTAGCGGTGGGCACAGATACGCAGTATTTT	few	TRBV3-1	TRBD2	TRBJ2-3
CASSAETRRVTEAFF	TGTGCCAGTAGTGCCGAGACACGACGGGTCACTGAAGCTTTCTTT	-	TRBV19	-	TRBJ1-1
CSAPDRTSGSYEQYF	TGCAGTGCGCCCGATCGGACTAGCGGCTCCTACGAGCAGTACTTC	many	TRBV20-1	TRBD2	TRBJ2-7
CASSFGGADETQYF	TGTGCCAGCAGTTTTGGGGGGGCGGACGAGACCCAGTACTTC	many	TRBV28	-	TRBJ2-5